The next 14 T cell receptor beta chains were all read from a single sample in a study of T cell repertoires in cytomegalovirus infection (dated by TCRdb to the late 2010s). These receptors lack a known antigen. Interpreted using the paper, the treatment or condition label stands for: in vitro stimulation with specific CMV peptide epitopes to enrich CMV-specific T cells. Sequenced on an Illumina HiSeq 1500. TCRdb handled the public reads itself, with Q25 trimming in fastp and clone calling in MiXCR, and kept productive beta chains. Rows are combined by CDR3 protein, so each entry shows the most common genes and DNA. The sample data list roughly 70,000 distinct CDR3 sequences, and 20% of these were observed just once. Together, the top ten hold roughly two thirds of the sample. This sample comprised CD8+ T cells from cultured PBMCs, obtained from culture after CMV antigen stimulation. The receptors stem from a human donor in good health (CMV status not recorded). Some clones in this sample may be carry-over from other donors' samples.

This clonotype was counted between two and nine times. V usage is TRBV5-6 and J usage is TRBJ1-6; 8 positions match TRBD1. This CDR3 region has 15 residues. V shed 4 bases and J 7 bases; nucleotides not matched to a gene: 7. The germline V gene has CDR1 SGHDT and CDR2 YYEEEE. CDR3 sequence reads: CASSPEWTGNSPLHF. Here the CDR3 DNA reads TGTGCCAGCAGCCCGGAATGGACAGGGAATTCACCCCTCCACTTT.

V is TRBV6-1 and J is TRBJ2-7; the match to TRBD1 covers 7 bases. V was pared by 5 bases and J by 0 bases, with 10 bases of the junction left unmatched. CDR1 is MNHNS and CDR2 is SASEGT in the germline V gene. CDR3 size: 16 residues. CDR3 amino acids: CASSTGVKETSYEQYF. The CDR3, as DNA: TGTGCCAGCAGTACAGGGGTAAAGGAAACCTCCTACGAGCAGTACTTC.

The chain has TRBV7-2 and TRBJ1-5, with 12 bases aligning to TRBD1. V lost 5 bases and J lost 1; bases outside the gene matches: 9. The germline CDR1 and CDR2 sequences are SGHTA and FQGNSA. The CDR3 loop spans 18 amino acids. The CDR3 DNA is TGTGCCAGCAGCCTCCCGGGACAGGGGGCAGGGAGCAATCAGCCCCAGCATTTT. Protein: CASSLPGQGAGSNQPQHF.

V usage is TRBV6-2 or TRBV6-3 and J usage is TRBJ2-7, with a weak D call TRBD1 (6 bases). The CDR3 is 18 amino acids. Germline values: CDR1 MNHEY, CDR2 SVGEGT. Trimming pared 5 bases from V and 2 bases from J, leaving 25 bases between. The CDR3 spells CASSRNLNPGQIPYEQYF. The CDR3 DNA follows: TGTGCCAGCAGTCGAAATCTCAATCCGGGACAAATTCCCTACGAGCAGTACTTC.

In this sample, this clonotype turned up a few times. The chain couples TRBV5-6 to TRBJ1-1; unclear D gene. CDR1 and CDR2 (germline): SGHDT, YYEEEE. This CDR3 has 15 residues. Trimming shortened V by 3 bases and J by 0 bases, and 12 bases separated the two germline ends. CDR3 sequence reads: CASSSYNGMNTEAFF. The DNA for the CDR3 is TGTGCCAGCAGCTCCTACAACGGCATGAACACTGAAGCTTTCTTT. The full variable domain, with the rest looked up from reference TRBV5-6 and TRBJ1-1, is DAGVTQSPTHLIKTRGQQVTLRCSPKSGHDTVSWYQQALGQGPQFIFQYYEEEERQRGNFPDRFSGHQFPNYSSELNVNALLLGDSALYLCASSSYNGMNTEAFFGQGTRLTVV.

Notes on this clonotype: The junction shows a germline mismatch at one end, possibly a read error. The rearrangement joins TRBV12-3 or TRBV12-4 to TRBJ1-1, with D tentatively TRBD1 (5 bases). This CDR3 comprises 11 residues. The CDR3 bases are TGTGCCAGCAGTTTTCAGACGCCACAGGACTTT. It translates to CASSFQTPQDF.

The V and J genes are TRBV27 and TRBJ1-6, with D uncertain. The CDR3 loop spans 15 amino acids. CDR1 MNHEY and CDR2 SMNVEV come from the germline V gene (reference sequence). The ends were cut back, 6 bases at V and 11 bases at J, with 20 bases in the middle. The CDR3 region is CASRKDFRLEAPLHF. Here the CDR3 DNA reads TGTGCCAGCAGGAAGGACTTTAGATTGGAGGCACCCCTCCACTTT.

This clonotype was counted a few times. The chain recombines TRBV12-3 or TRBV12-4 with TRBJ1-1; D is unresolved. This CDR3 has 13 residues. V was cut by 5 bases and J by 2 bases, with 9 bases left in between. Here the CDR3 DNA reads TGTGCCAGCAGTCACGGTCCCAACACTGAAGCTTTCTTT. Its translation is CASSHGPNTEAFF.

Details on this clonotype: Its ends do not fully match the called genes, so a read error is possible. CDR3 loop: CASSQVTVDETQYF. As DNA, the CDR3 is TGCGCTAGCAGCCAAGTAACGGTGGACGAGACCCAGTACTTC. The chain carries TRBV4-1 and TRBJ2-5; D call uncertain. CDR1 is MGHRA, CDR2 YSYEKL, per germline. The CDR3 has 14 residues.

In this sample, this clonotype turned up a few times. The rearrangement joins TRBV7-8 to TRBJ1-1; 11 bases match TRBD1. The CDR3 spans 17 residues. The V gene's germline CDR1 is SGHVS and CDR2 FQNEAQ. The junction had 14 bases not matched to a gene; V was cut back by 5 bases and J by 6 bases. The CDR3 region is CASSQPHGTGGRAEAFF. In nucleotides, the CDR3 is TGTGCCAGCAGCCAACCACACGGGACAGGGGGTCGCGCTGAAGCTTTCTTT.

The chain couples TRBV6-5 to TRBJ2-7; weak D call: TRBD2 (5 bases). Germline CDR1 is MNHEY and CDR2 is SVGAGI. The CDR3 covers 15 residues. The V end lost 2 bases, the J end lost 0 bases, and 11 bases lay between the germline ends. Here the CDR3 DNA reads TGTGCCAGCAGTTACGTAAATAGCGACTCCTACGAGCAGTACTTC. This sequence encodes CASSYVNSDSYEQYF.

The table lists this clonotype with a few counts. CDR3: CASSPASARGETQYF. The CDR3, as DNA: TGTGCCAGCAGTCCCGCATCGGCCAGGGGAGAGACCCAGTACTTC. V is TRBV12-3 or TRBV12-4 and J is TRBJ2-5, with a weak D call TRBD1 (6 bases). V lost 5 bases, J lost 4 bases, and 17 bases lay in between. CDR3 length equals 15 residues.

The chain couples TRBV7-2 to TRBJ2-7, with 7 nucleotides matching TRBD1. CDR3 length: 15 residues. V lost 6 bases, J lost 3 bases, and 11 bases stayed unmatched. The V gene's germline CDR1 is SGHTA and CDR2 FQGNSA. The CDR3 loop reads CASSQGGAASYEQYF. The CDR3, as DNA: TGTGCCAGCAGTCAAGGGGGCGCGGCTAGCTACGAGCAGTACTTC.

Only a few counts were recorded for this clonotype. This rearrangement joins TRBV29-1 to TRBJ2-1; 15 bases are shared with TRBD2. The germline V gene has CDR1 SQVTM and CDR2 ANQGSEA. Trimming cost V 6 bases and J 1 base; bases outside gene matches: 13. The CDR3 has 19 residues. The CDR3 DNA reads TGCAGCGTGGATTGGACTAGCGGGGGGGAACCCCTATCCTACAATGAGCAGTTCTTC. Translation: CSVDWTSGGEPLSYNEQFF.